The rows below give T cell receptor beta chains drawn from one sample of a study of breast tumors, draining lymph nodes, adjacent tissues. TCRdb called the multiplex PCR reads again in MiXCR, with one record for every CDR3 protein. In the table there are roughly 130,000 distinct CDR3 sequences, less than 20% of which are singletons. Sequenced sample: axillary lymph node tissue. All receptors derive from a female donor with breast cancer. Some clones in this sample may be carry-over from other donors' samples. The conserved cysteine and the conserved F or W are not part of the CDR3 here. The order of the fields is V gene, CDR3 protein.

v_call: TRBV10-3; cdr3_aa: AISPTSGGDEQF
v_call: TRBV20-1; cdr3_aa: SSGQPSYNEQF
v_call: TRBV20-1; cdr3_aa: SARGVVGPPGGYT
v_call: TRBV2; cdr3_aa: ASAGQSNEKLF
v_call: TRBV3-1; cdr3_aa: ASSQFARQPGYT
v_call: TRBV20-1; cdr3_aa: SARAPWTEQNQPQH
v_call: TRBV27; cdr3_aa: ASRSRFAVTNEKLF
v_call: TRBV7-9; cdr3_aa: ASSPGTGVPLNTEAF
v_call: TRBV20-1; cdr3_aa: SARGNRYNTGELF
v_call: TRBV28; cdr3_aa: ASSLPGQGSYEQY
v_call: TRBV3-1; cdr3_aa: AGTLSTTNEKLF
v_call: TRBV20-1; cdr3_aa: SACPPGQIFSPLH
v_call: TRBV16; cdr3_aa: ASSQFLTSLEQF
v_call: TRBV5-6; cdr3_aa: ASSLLSGTGTDTQY
v_call: TRBV13; cdr3_aa: ASSSTGGLINYNEQF
v_call: TRBV30; cdr3_aa: AWSRGLSPLH
v_call: TRBV9; cdr3_aa: ASSPRGSGGFSYEQY
v_call: TRBV7-2; cdr3_aa: ASSLARSGANVLT
v_call: TRBV5-1; cdr3_aa: ASSWGGEADTQY
v_call: TRBV5-1; cdr3_aa: ASSLGGSNQPQH
v_call: TRBV12-3/TRBV12-4; cdr3_aa: ASSFGGYGYT
v_call: TRBV15; cdr3_aa: ATSRGGQPSYNEQF
v_call: TRBV19; cdr3_aa: ASSITGGDTDTQY
v_call: TRBV11-2; cdr3_aa: ASSKGPGQGGSGYT
v_call: TRBV7-9; cdr3_aa: ASSPAGEQF
v_call: TRBV5-1; cdr3_aa: ASSLAEKRRHRNYEQY
v_call: TRBV6-1; cdr3_aa: ASSERRVHYEGQY
v_call: TRBV3-1; cdr3_aa: ASSLGPGETQY
v_call: TRBV6-6; cdr3_aa: ASSLERILSGANVLT
v_call: TRBV19; cdr3_aa: ASSISLGQGPFNEQF
v_call: TRBV7-9; cdr3_aa: ASSPTGAYTDTQY
v_call: TRBV7-9; cdr3_aa: ASILNSDRAGELF
v_call: TRBV7-3; cdr3_aa: ASSRSGLGADTQY
v_call: TRBV20-1; cdr3_aa: SAPQGYNQPQH
v_call: TRBV6-9; cdr3_aa: ASTRPSGGALETQY
v_call: TRBV20-1; cdr3_aa: SAGTSGPTDTQY
v_call: TRBV29-1; cdr3_aa: SVGTGVGYGYT
v_call: TRBV19; cdr3_aa: ASSILAGERNEQF
v_call: TRBV5-6; cdr3_aa: ASSQGGWGEKLF
v_call: TRBV6-1; cdr3_aa: ASSGGRVGTQY